The 28 T cell receptor beta chains presented below share a single source sample, sequenced in a study of response to subunit inactivated influenza vaccine. Via MiXCR, TCRdb re-called the RT-PCR reads, giving one row per CDR3 protein. The sample holds some 540,000 distinct CDR3 sequences, 20% to 25% seen once. These data are also associated with another study on T cells expressing NK-cell markers. This second study says: It was by 5'RACE template switching with UMIs that TCR beta cDNA was made.

Material: CD4+ T cells sorted from PBMCs, obtained 11 to 12 days after vaccination. These receptors all come from a man over 45 who received an inactivated influenza vaccine.

This clonotype was picked up a small number of times. The J gene is TRBJ2-3, the V gene TRBV20-1; D is possibly TRBD2 (5 bases). The CDR3 runs 14 residues. The germline V gene has CDR1 DFQATT and CDR2 SNEGSKA (reference sequence). Trimming cost V 3 bases and J 4 bases, with 14 bases left between them. The CDR3 coding sequence is TGCAGTGCTAGCCGGACTCGTTTTTCAGATACGCAGTATTTT. Its protein product is CSASRTRFSDTQYF.

This clonotype was detected only a few times. The chain is built from TRBV6-5 and TRBJ2-3; D assignment may be TRBD1 or TRBD2 (5 bases each). Germline V gene data show CDR1 as MNHEY and CDR2 as SVGAGI. Trimming stripped 6 bases from V and 0 bases from J, with 19 bases between. The CDR3 consists of 17 residues. The CDR3, as DNA: TGTGCCAGCAGACTCGGACGGGACCTCTTTAGCACAGATACGCAGTATTTT. This translates into CASRLGRDLFSTDTQYF.

The table lists this clonotype with a few counts. V is TRBV4-2 and J is TRBJ2-5; a weak D match, TRBD1 (6 bases). Trimming stripped 1 base from V and 7 bases from J, with 13 bases between. Germline CDR1 and CDR2: LGHNA and YNFKEQ. The CDR3 contains 14 residues. The CDR3 loop is CASSQGTGTGTQYF. Written as DNA, the CDR3 is TGTGCCAGCAGCCAAGGTACAGGGACGGGGACCCAGTACTTC.

This clonotype was seen more than once but under ten times. V is TRBV7-2 and J is TRBJ1-6, with a possible D match to TRBD1 (5 bases). The germline CDR1 and CDR2 sequences are SGHTA and FQGNSA. This CDR3 contains 17 residues. Trimming removed 0 bases from V and 7 bases from J, with 16 bases in between. In nucleotides, the CDR3 is TGTGCCAGCAGCTTAGCCTCCGTGGCAGGGAACAATTCACCCCTCCACTTT. Protein: CASSLASVAGNNSPLHF.

In its sample, this clonotype was seen a few times. The gene calls are TRBV7-3 and TRBJ2-1; D call uncertain. The CDR3 has 14 amino acids. Deletions cut 2 bases from V and 2 bases from J, with 7 bases between. Germline CDR1 and CDR2: SGHTA and FQGTGA. CDR3 nucleotides: TGTGCCAGCAGCTTAGGTTCAACCTACAATGAGCAGTTCTTC. Translating it yields CASSLGSTYNEQFF. Drawing the rest from reference TRBV7-3 and TRBJ2-1, the complete variable domain is GAGVSQTPSNKVTEKGKYVELRCDPISGHTALYWYRQSLGQGPEFLIYFQGTGAADDSGLPNDRFFAVRPEGSVSTLKIQRTERGDSAVYLCASSLGSTYNEQFFGPGTRLTVL.

This clonotype has a count of ten or more. CDR3 nucleotides: TGTGCCAGCAGCTTGGGACAGACCACAGATACGCAGTATTTT. It codes for CASSLGQTTDTQYF. This chain connects TRBV7-6 to TRBJ2-3; 7 positions agree with TRBD1. V shed 3 bases and J 2 bases; nucleotides not matched to a gene: 2. The germline V gene encodes CDR1 SGHVS and CDR2 FNYEAQ. This CDR3 spans 14 amino acids.

This clonotype was picked up many times. The chain links TRBV27 to TRBJ2-7, with D perhaps matching TRBD1 (6 bases). The ends were cut back, 5 bases at V and 4 bases at J, with 15 bases in the middle. This CDR3 is 14 amino acids long. CDR1 and CDR2 from the germline V gene are MNHEY and SMNVEV (reference sequence). CDR3 in DNA: TGTGCCAGCAGTCAATACAGGGATCCGTACGAGCAGTACTTC. Its protein is CASSQYRDPYEQYF.

This clonotype was seen more than once but under ten times. The chain couples TRBV12-3 or TRBV12-4 to TRBJ1-1; possible D gene TRBD1, 5 bases. Trimming cost V 1 base and J 7 bases, with 7 bases left between them. The length of the CDR3 is 12 residues. The CDR3 protein is CASSLGDSEAFF. The CDR3 nucleotides read TGTGCCAGCAGTTTAGGTGACAGTGAAGCTTTCTTT.

This clonotype was found a few times. This chain joins TRBV24-1 and TRBJ2-2, with D uncertain. Per germline, CDR1 KGHDR and CDR2 SFDVKD. Trimming removed 2 bases from V and 5 bases from J, with 8 bases in between. The CDR3 consists of 14 residues. DNA of the CDR3: TGTGCCACCAGTGATTACACCAGGACCGGGGAGCTGTTTTTT. It yields the protein CATSDYTRTGELFF.

This clonotype was observed many times. The chain joins TRBV12-3 or TRBV12-4 to TRBJ1-1, with D unclear. Deletions cut 3 bases from V and 0 bases from J, with 5 bases between. The CDR3 has 13 residues. In DNA, the CDR3 is TGTGCCAGCAGTTTTCAGGTGAACACTGAAGCTTTCTTT. This codes for CASSFQVNTEAFF.

V and J are TRBV4-1 and TRBJ1-1; D may be TRBD1 (5 bases). V was cut by 3 bases and J by 1 base, with 24 bases left in between. The germline V gene encodes CDR1 MGHRA and CDR2 YSYEKL. This CDR3 has 19 amino acids. The CDR3 reads CASSQASQGLLVWNTEAFF. CDR3 nucleotide sequence: TGCGCCAGCAGCCAGGCTAGTCAGGGATTGCTAGTCTGGAACACTGAAGCTTTCTTT.

This clonotype was picked up a small number of times. The V gene is TRBV20-1, the J gene TRBJ2-2, with D possibly TRBD2 on 6 matching bases. Trimming pared 4 bases from V and 0 bases from J, leaving 9 bases between. Germline lookup yields CDR1 DFQATT and CDR2 SNEGSKA (reference sequence). The CDR3 consists of 14 residues. CDR3 amino acids: CSATGTSNTGELFF. The CDR3 DNA reads TGCAGTGCTACCGGGACTTCGAACACCGGGGAGCTGTTTTTT.

This clonotype was counted only a few times. The CDR3 here is CSARGGGGMDTQYF. The CDR3 DNA sequence: TGCAGCGCACGGGGCGGGGGGGGCATGGATACGCAGTATTTT. The chain carries TRBV29-1 and TRBJ2-3, with 9 bases aligning to TRBD2. With V trimmed by 7 bases and J by 6 bases, 11 bases remained unmatched. The germline V gene encodes CDR1 SQVTM and CDR2 ANQGSEA. The CDR3 consists of 14 residues.

Comment on this clonotype: The germline gene is not matched at one end of the junction; a read error may be the cause. This sequence joins TRBV12-3 or TRBV12-4 and TRBJ1-6; 8 bases agree with TRBD1. This CDR3 is built from 17 residues. The CDR3 protein is CASSLVDRGPYNSPLYF. CDR3 coding DNA: TGTGCCAGCAGTTTAGTAGACAGGGGTCCCTATAATTCACCCCTCTACTTT.

The chain recombines TRBV15 with TRBJ2-3, with 11 bases that match TRBD2. Germline V lookup: CDR1 LNHNV, CDR2 YYDKDF (reference sequence). Trimming at V came to 6 bases and at J to 2 bases, leaving 7 bases not matched to a gene. The CDR3 has 16 residues. DNA of the CDR3: TGTGCCACCAGGGGGGGACTAGCGGAGGTCACAGATACGCAGTATTTT. Translation: CATRGGLAEVTDTQYF.

The rearrangement joins TRBV12-3 or TRBV12-4 to TRBJ2-5, with D possibly TRBD2 on 6 matching bases. CDR3 length: 13 residues. Trimming shortened V by 7 bases and J by 2 bases, and 11 bases separated the two germline ends. The CDR3 protein is CASTPGRQETQYF. CDR3 in DNA: TGTGCCAGCACGCCGGGGAGGCAAGAGACCCAGTACTTC.

J is TRBJ2-1 and V is TRBV20-1; 9 nucleotides match TRBD2. Per germline, CDR1 DFQATT and CDR2 SNEGSKA (reference sequence). V was pared by 5 bases and J by 0 bases, with 14 bases of the junction left unmatched. CDR3 length: 18 amino acids. CDR3 coding DNA: TGCAGTGCTCCGAAAGGGCTAGCGGGGATGGGCTCCTACAATGAGCAGTTCTTC. It encodes CSAPKGLAGMGSYNEQFF.

This clonotype has a handful of counts. The chain couples TRBV10-3 to TRBJ2-1; 14 nucleotides line up with TRBD2. The CDR3 is 16 residues long. CDR1 is ENHRY and CDR2 is SYGVKD in the germline V gene. V shed 6 bases, J shed 2 bases, and the junction held 3 bases outside the gene matches. CDR3 sequence (DNA): TGTGCCATCAGCCCGGGACTAGCGGGAGCCTACAATGAGCAGTTCTTC. Its protein is CAISPGLAGAYNEQFF.

J is TRBJ2-7 and V is TRBV29-1, with D perhaps matching TRBD2 (6 bases). The CDR3 is 11 amino acids. V was shortened by 5 bases and J by 7 bases, with 12 bases between the two germline ends. Germline assignment: CDR1 SQVTM and CDR2 ANQGSEA. This CDR3 reads CSVTDYPEQYF. In DNA form, the CDR3 reads TGCAGCGTTACGGACTATCCGGAGCAGTACTTC.

Comment on this clonotype: One junction end does not reproduce the germline sequence, and a read error may be involved. The V and J genes are TRBV5-1 and TRBJ2-3, with TRBD1 matching 7 bases. Germline V CDR1 and CDR2: SGHRS, YFSETQ. The CDR3 spans 14 residues. The CDR3 loop reads CASSPSGGGDTQYF. Written as DNA, the CDR3 is TGTGCCAGCAGCCCATCAGGGGGTGGGGATACGCAGTATTTT.

This clonotype has a handful of counts. The J gene is TRBJ1-6, the V gene TRBV9, with 8 nucleotides matching TRBD1. Trimming removed 0 bases from V and 10 bases from J; junction bases left unmatched: 6. Germline CDR1 SGDLS, CDR2 YYNGEE. The length of the CDR3 is 15 residues. The CDR3 spells CASSVDGRGQSPLHF. DNA for the CDR3: TGTGCCAGCAGCGTAGATGGCAGGGGGCAGTCACCCCTCCACTTT.

The CDR3 reads CASSEYSPNEQYF. The CDR3 nucleotides are TGCGCCAGCAGTGAATACAGTCCCAACGAGCAGTACTTC. The chain recombines TRBV10-2 with TRBJ2-7; no clear D gene. The CDR3 consists of 13 residues. Germline V gene sequence: CDR1 WSHSY, CDR2 SAAADI. With 3 bases removed from V and 5 bases from J, the gap between germline ends came to 11 bases.

This clonotype was picked up a small number of times. The chain recombines TRBV29-1 with TRBJ2-3; D unclear. The V end lost 6 bases, the J end lost 1 base, and 14 bases lay between the germline ends. CDR1 is SQVTM and CDR2 is ANQGSEA in the germline V gene. The CDR3 is 14 residues long. In DNA, the CDR3 is TGCAGCGTGGGCCACGGGCTCGGCACAGATACGCAGTATTTT. Translation gives CSVGHGLGTDTQYF.

The J gene is TRBJ2-7, the V gene TRBV20-1; 14 bases are shared with TRBD2. CDR3 size: 13 residues. Germline V CDR1 and CDR2: DFQATT, SNEGSKA (reference sequence). CDR3 nucleotides: TGCAGCGGGGGACTAGCGGGGGTGCACGAGCAGTACTTC. Translated, it gives CSGGLAGVHEQYF.

V gene TRBV7-3 combines with J gene TRBJ2-7, with D perhaps matching TRBD2 (5 bases). V lost 1 base and J 0 bases, leaving 13 bases between the germline ends. Germline CDR1 reads SGHTA; CDR2 reads FQGTGA. This CDR3 is 16 amino acids long. CDR3 sequence reads: CASSLRIRGSSYEQYF. For the CDR3, the DNA is TGTGCCAGCAGCTTAAGAATTCGAGGGAGCTCCTACGAGCAGTACTTC.

The CDR3 spells CASSPGLVVSNTGELFF. For the CDR3, the DNA is TGTGCCAGCAGCCCCGGACTAGTCGTTAGCAACACCGGGGAGCTGTTTTTT. The chain joins TRBV7-2 to TRBJ2-2; 7 positions match TRBD2. The germline V gene encodes CDR1 SGHTA and CDR2 FQGNSA. The V segment lost 5 bases and the J segment 2 bases; nucleotides outside the gene matches: 11. The CDR3 totals 17 residues. The whole variable domain, filled in from reference TRBV7-2 and TRBJ2-2, reads GAGVSQSPSNKVTEKGKDVELRCDPISGHTALYWYRQSLGQGLEFLIYFQGNSAPDKSGLPSDRFSAERTGGSVSTLTIQRTQQEDSAVYLCASSPGLVVSNTGELFFGEGSRLTVL.

The chain is built from TRBV27 and TRBJ2-2; possibly TRBD1 for D (5 bases). V gave up 6 bases and J gave up 0 bases, with 14 bases separating them. The CDR3 totals 16 residues. CDR1 and CDR2 (germline): MNHEY, SMNVEV (reference sequence). This chain's CDR3 is CASSTGLLSNTGELFF. CDR3 bases: TGTGCCAGCAGCACAGGCTTGCTTTCGAACACCGGGGAGCTGTTTTTT.

This clonotype was seen a handful of times. This chain connects TRBV5-1 to TRBJ2-6, with 9 nucleotides matching TRBD2. V was clipped by 0 bases and J by 2 bases; unmatched bases: 3. CDR1 and CDR2 from the germline V gene are SGHRS and YFSETQ. The CDR3 covers 17 residues. CDR3 sequence reads: CASSLVAGDAGANVLTF. DNA of the CDR3: TGCGCCAGCAGCTTGGTAGCGGGAGATGCTGGGGCCAACGTCCTGACTTTC. Variable domain in full (rest from reference TRBV5-1 and TRBJ2-6): KAGVTQTPRYLIKTRGQQVTLSCSPISGHRSVSWYQQTPGQGLQFLFEYFSETQRNKGNFPGRFSGRQFSNSRSEMNVSTLELGDSALYLCASSLVAGDAGANVLTFGAGSRLTVL.